This TCR beta chain was obtained from a study of blood T cells in healthy people across ages. Study context: The capture of about one barcoded beta molecule per two T cells was achieved by template switching.

This CDR3 contains 17 residues. From germline, CDR1 is SGHRS and CDR2 YFSETQ. Germline trimming cut 0 bases from V and 2 bases from J; bases unmatched to any gene: 6. The people who gave samples were healthy Caucasians from Russia, aged roughly 6 to 100. The use of a sample-barcoded 5' primer and a J-beta primer mix characterized a second PCR of about 7 to 12 cycles. TCRdb reprocessed the 5' RACE reads via MiXCR and lists one record per CDR3 protein. Altogether about 640,000 distinct CDR3 sequences are present, about 53% being singletons, with the ten largest covering over 30%. The gene calls are TRBV5-1 and TRBJ1-1; 11 bases are shared with TRBD1. This receptor was identified in a man between 60 and 70 years old in good health. Specimen: blood. The CDR3 reads CASSLVGTGGGNTEAFF. In DNA, the CDR3 is TGCGCCAGCAGCTTGGTAGGGACAGGGGGAGGAAACACTGAAGCTTTCTTT.